These 13 T cell receptor beta chains originate from one sample sequenced in a study of T cell responses to AZD1222 COVID-19 vaccine. This table comes from immunoSEQ multiplex PCR, and its TCRdb copy is limited to in-frame clones, with some not included. The sample records roughly 180,000 clones, 80% to 95% being singletons. The source material was peripheral blood, sampled 28 days after the second AZD1222 dose. These receptors were obtained from an adult who received the AZD1222 COVID-19 vaccine.

The J gene is TRBJ2-2, the V gene TRBV5-1; the D gene is possibly TRBD2 (6 bases). CDR1 is SGHRS and CDR2 is YFSETQ in the germline V gene. Trimming left V 3 bases short and J 4 bases short, with 13 bases between. The CDR3 has 15 amino acids. CDR3 region: CASSWDWGSTGELFF. The DNA of the CDR3 is TGCGCCAGCAGCTGGGACTGGGGGAGCACCGGGGAGCTGTTTTTT.

This chain connects TRBV4-3 to TRBJ2-3, with TRBD2 as a possible D gene (6 bases). Germline V gives CDR1 LGHNA, CDR2 YSLEER. Trimming shortened V by 1 base and J by 6 bases, and 14 bases separated the two germline ends. The CDR3 is 15 amino acids. The CDR3 bases are TGCGCCAGCAGCCAAGGGGCGGGACCCTCGGATACGCAGTATTTT. The encoded protein is CASSQGAGPSDTQYF.

V gene TRBV11-1 combines with J gene TRBJ2-7, with 7 bases lining up with TRBD2. There are 15 residues in the CDR3. Germline CDR1 and CDR2: SGHAT and FQDESV (reference sequence). Trimming at V came to 1 base and at J to 0 bases, leaving 3 bases not matched to a gene. The CDR3 sequence: CASSLVGGSSYEQYF. The CDR3 nucleotides are TGTGCCAGCAGCTTAGTGGGGGGGAGCTCCTACGAGCAGTACTTC.

The rearrangement links TRBV3-1 (or the pseudogene TRBV3-2) to TRBJ2-5; 9 bases map to TRBD1. The V and J ends lost 2 bases and 4 bases, in that order; junction bases with no gene match: 2. The length of the CDR3 is 14 residues. Germline lookup yields CDR1 LGHDT and CDR2 YNNKEL (reference sequence). CDR3 DNA sequence: TGTGCCAGCAGCCAATTGACAGGGGGAGAGACCCAGTACTTC. Translated, it gives CASSQLTGGETQYF.

In nucleotides, the CDR3 is TGTGCCAGCAGCCAATTTCCGGGGGTGCTTAGCACTGAAGCTTTCTTT. Translation gives CASSQFPGVLSTEAFF. The chain joins TRBV16 to TRBJ1-1, with D possibly being TRBD1 (5 bases). Trimming took off 1 base at V and 4 bases at J, with 16 bases between the two ends. Per the germline V gene, CDR1 is KGHSY and CDR2 is FQNENV. The CDR3 has 16 residues.

The J gene is TRBJ1-5, the V gene TRBV6-5; TRBD1 matches at 7 bases. V trimming: 7 bases; J trimming: 2 bases; junction bases outside the gene matches: 5. Germline V CDR1 and CDR2: MNHEY, SVGAGI. The CDR3 spans 14 residues. The DNA for the CDR3 is TGTGCCAGCAATACAGGGGCGGGCAATCAGCCCCAGCATTTT. Its protein product is CASNTGAGNQPQHF.

This chain connects TRBV21-1 to TRBJ2-2. TRBV21-1 is a pseudogene locus. This CDR3 contains 19 residues. This chain's CDR3 is CASSKWGVTGRVETGELFF. The CDR3 nucleotides are TGTGCCAGCAGCAAATGGGGGGTGACAGGGAGGGTTGAAACCGGGGAGCTGTTTTTT.

The rearrangement links TRBV19 to TRBJ1-2, with 7 bases that match TRBD1. Trimming removed 7 bases from V and 0 bases from J; junction bases left unmatched: 14. CDR3 size: 17 residues. Germline CDR1 reads LNHDA; CDR2 reads SQIVND (reference sequence). The chain's CDR3 is CASTRSGQEFSNYGYTF. CDR3 nucleotide sequence: TGTGCCAGTACCCGGTCCGGACAGGAGTTCTCTAACTATGGCTACACCTTC.

The chain uses TRBV28 and TRBJ1-3; the D is unclear. This CDR3 is built from 16 residues. CDR1 is MDHEN, CDR2 SYDVKM, per germline. V was shortened by 1 base and J by 2 bases, with 12 bases between the two germline ends. CDR3 nucleotide sequence: TGTGCCAGCAGTTTATACGCGCTTTCGACTGGAAACACCATATATTTT. It translates to CASSLYALSTGNTIYF.

The DNA of the CDR3 is TGTGCCAGCAGGGAAGTAGGTCGGGACACAGATACGCAGTATTTT. This codes for CASREVGRDTDTQYF. The chain recombines TRBV28 with TRBJ2-3; D perhaps matches TRBD2 (5 bases). CDR3 length: 15 amino acids. V was trimmed by 6 bases and J by 2 bases, leaving 15 bases between them. Germline CDR1 reads MDHEN; CDR2 reads SYDVKM.

The J gene is TRBJ1-2, the V gene TRBV3-1 (or the pseudogene TRBV3-2); D remains ambiguous. The germline V gene encodes CDR1 LGHDT and CDR2 YNNKEL (reference sequence). Trimming pared 0 bases from V and 7 bases from J, leaving 9 bases between. The length of the CDR3 is 13 residues. The CDR3: CASSQDGRVGYTF. CDR3 sequence (DNA): TGTGCCAGCAGCCAAGACGGAAGGGTTGGCTACACCTTC.

This chain joins TRBV20-1 and TRBJ1-6; a possible D gene is TRBD1 (5 bases). The CDR3 spans 13 residues. Between the trimmed V and J ends, which lost 3 bases and 11 bases, there was a span of 14 bases. CDR1 is DFQATT, CDR2 SNEGSKA, per germline (reference sequence). CDR3: CSASGPGSAPLHF. The CDR3, as DNA: TGCAGTGCTAGTGGGCCAGGGTCGGCACCCCTCCACTTT.

The chain has TRBV7-9 and TRBJ2-5, with 11 bases lining up with TRBD2. The V segment lost 10 bases and the J segment 0 bases; nucleotides outside the gene matches: 7. This CDR3 region has 15 residues. Germline CDR1 is SEHNR and CDR2 is FQNEAQ (reference sequence). DNA for the CDR3: TGTGCCATCAACAGACTAGCGGGGAACCAAGAGACCCAGTACTTC. Amino acids: CAINRLAGNQETQYF.